Listed below are T cell receptor beta chains from one sample, sequenced in a study of vaccination and CD4 T cells after COVID-19. No antigen has been identified for these receptors. TCRdb reprocessed the PCR reads with MiXCR, giving one entry per CDR3 protein. The top ten clones hold less than 4.5% of a sample with 18,000 or so distinct CDR3 sequences, 40% to 50% of them seen once. The source was CD4+ T cells from blood, cultured in vitro, collected before SARS-CoV-2 vaccination. Every receptor here comes from a human donor who had recovered from COVID-19. CDR3s include the opening cysteine and the closing phenylalanine or tryptophan. D genes are given only for firm matches. Expanded clones are given a class, and other clones once, few, many or no size at all.

j_call clone_size v_call d_call cdr3_nt cdr3_aa
TRBJ2-5 few TRBV27 . TGTGCCAGCAGTTTATCGTCTACAGTTTTAGAGACCCAGTACTTC CASSLSSTVLETQYF
TRBJ2-7 . TRBV30 . TGTGCCTGGAGTCTCGAAAGGGGCTCCTACGAGCAGTACTTC CAWSLERGSYEQYF
TRBJ2-1 . TRBV6-1 TRBD2 TGTGCCAGCGGGGGGACTAGCGGGAGCGGATGGTACAATGAGCAGTTCTTC CASGGTSGSGWYNEQFF
TRBJ1-2 few TRBV19 . TGTGCCAGTAGTATCGGACAGATCTATGGCTACACCTTC CASSIGQIYGYTF
TRBJ2-2 . TRBV11-3 . TGTGCCAGCAGCTTACGGGTCACCGGGGAGCTGTTTTTT CASSLRVTGELFF
TRBJ1-5 few TRBV6-1 . TGTGCCAGCAGTGAAGGGGCTTATCAGCCCCAGCATTTT CASSEGAYQPQHF
TRBJ2-5 . TRBV19 TRBD1 TGTGCCAGTAGTGTCACAGGGGGTAGAGCGAGAGAGACCCAGTACTTC CASSVTGGRARETQYF
TRBJ2-3 few TRBV27 . TGTGCCAGCAGTATCACCGGGACCACGAGCACAGATACGCAGTATTTT CASSITGTTSTDTQYF
TRBJ1-2 . TRBV4-1 . TGCGCCAGCAGCCAAGATGTCGCGGCTAGTAACTATGGCTACACCTTC CASSQDVAASNYGYTF
TRBJ1-5 . TRBV27 . TGTGCCAGCAGTTTATCTGGGACATGGCAGGGGCGCGGGCAGCCCCAGCATTTT CASSLSGTWQGRGQPQHF
TRBJ2-2 . TRBV5-1 . TGCGCCAGCAGCTTAGATTGGGGGACCGGGGAGCTGTTTTTT CASSLDWGTGELFF
TRBJ2-7 . TRBV19 TRBD1 TGTGCCAGTAGCGGCCAGGGGGCAAGCTCCTACGAGCAGTACTTC CASSGQGASSYEQYF
TRBJ1-2 . TRBV7-2 . TGTGCCAGCAGCTTAGTAGGCCGGCGATCGGGGGCTGGCTACACCTTC CASSLVGRRSGAGYTF
TRBJ2-5 . TRBV2 TRBD1 TGTGCCAGCAACGGACAGGGCCAAGAGACCCAGTACTTC CASNGQGQETQYF
TRBJ2-2 few TRBV7-9 . TGTGCCAGCAGCTTAGACGGGATAGAGGACACCGGGGAGCTGTTTTTT CASSLDGIEDTGELFF
TRBJ2-7 . TRBV11-3 . TGTGCCAGCAGCTTACCGGGACTGGGCTCCTACGAGCAGTACTTC CASSLPGLGSYEQYF
TRBJ1-5 few TRBV2 TRBD1 TGTGCCAGCAGTCCGGGACAGGGGTACAATCAGCCCCAGCATTTT CASSPGQGYNQPQHF
TRBJ2-7 . TRBV11-2 TRBD1 TGTGCCAGCAGCTTAGCACAGGGGGAGCAGTACTTC CASSLAQGEQYF
TRBJ1-4 . TRBV20-1 . TGCAGTGCTAGTCAGGGCCGTAATGAAAAACTGTTTTTT CSASQGRNEKLFF
TRBJ2-5 . TRBV5-1 . TGCGCCAGCAGCTTGGATTCAGGCCCCGAGGGGACCCAGTACTTC CASSLDSGPEGTQYF
TRBJ2-7 . TRBV28 TRBD1 TGTGCCAGCAGACCACAGGGGGCCGACTACGAGCAGTACTTC CASRPQGADYEQYF
TRBJ2-4 . TRBV20-1 TRBD2 TGCAGTGCGCCTGGGACTAGCGGGGGGTCCAAAAACATTCAGTACTTC CSAPGTSGGSKNIQYF
TRBJ2-3 . TRBV11-2 TRBD1 TGTGCCAGCAGCCCCACAGGGGCTTCAAATACGCAGTATTTT CASSPTGASNTQYF
TRBJ2-1 . TRBV11-3 . TGTGCCAGCCACCCGAGCTCCTACAATGAGCAGTTCTTC CASHPSSYNEQFF
TRBJ2-3 . TRBV5-1 TRBD2 TGCGCCAGCAGCTTCTGGACTAGCGGGGGGGCAACGGCAGATACGCAGTATTTT CASSFWTSGGATADTQYF
TRBJ2-7 few TRBV15 . TGTGCCACCAGCAGTCGTGACGGGTCCCCAAGCCAGCAGTACTTC CATSSRDGSPSQQYF
TRBJ1-1 . TRBV7-2 TRBD1 TGTGCCAGCAGCTTATACCCTTCAGGGGGCGATTACACTGAAGCTTTCTTT CASSLYPSGGDYTEAFF
TRBJ2-5 . TRBV7-9 . TGTGCCAGCAGCTCTCGACGGACCCAAGAGACCCAGTACTTC CASSSRRTQETQYF
TRBJ2-6 . TRBV19 TRBD1 TGTGCCAGTAGCCCTGGACAGGGGACTGGGGCCAACGTCCTGACTTTC CASSPGQGTGANVLTF
TRBJ1-3 . TRBV7-9 . TGTGCCAGCAGCAGACACGGAAACACCATATATTTT CASSRHGNTIYF
TRBJ1-5 few TRBV12-3/TRBV12-4 . TGTGCCAGCAGTGAGCAGGGAGGTCAGCCCCAGCATTTT CASSEQGGQPQHF
TRBJ2-1 . TRBV20-1 TRBD2 TGCAGTGCTACATCGGGACTAGCGGGAGAGGCGCAGTTCTTC CSATSGLAGEAQFF
TRBJ2-7 . TRBV6-1 . TGTGCCAGCAGAGGGAGACGTCCGCCCACCTACGAGCAGTACTTC CASRGRRPPTYEQYF
TRBJ1-2 . TRBV5-1 . TGCGCCAGCAGCTTCGACAGTGTGCAGGGCTACACCTTC CASSFDSVQGYTF
TRBJ1-5 few TRBV29-1 . TGCAGCGTTGCGACAGGTCATAGCAATCAGCCCCAGCATTTT CSVATGHSNQPQHF
TRBJ1-1 . TRBV7-6 . TGTGCCAGCAGCTCTGACCAGGGGCTTCGCACTGAAGCTTTCTTT CASSSDQGLRTEAFF
TRBJ1-5 . TRBV15 . TGTGTCACCAGCAGAGGGGGTTTGGGGGATCAGCCCCAGCATTTT CVTSRGGLGDQPQHF
TRBJ2-3 . TRBV7-2 . TGTGCCAGCAGCTTAGTTGCAGGGTACAGCACAGATACGCAGTATTTT CASSLVAGYSTDTQYF
TRBJ1-6 . TRBV27 . TGTGCCAGCAGTTTGCTGGTAGGTAATTCACCCCTCCACTTT CASSLLVGNSPLHF
TRBJ1-1 . TRBV2 . TGTGCCAGCAGTGAAGAAACTCCCCCCGGGAGGAACACTGAAGCTTTCTTT CASSEETPPGRNTEAFF
TRBJ1-5 . TRBV2 . TGTGCCAGCAGTGTAGCCGGAGGGGTATTGGGCAATCAGCCCCAGCATTTT CASSVAGGVLGNQPQHF
TRBJ1-1 few TRBV10-3 . TGTGCCATCAGAGACAGGACGAACACTGAAGCTTTCTTT CAIRDRTNTEAFF
TRBJ1-6 . TRBV18 . TGTGCCAGCTCACGTACGGATCTCAATAATTCACCCCTCCACTTT CASSRTDLNNSPLHF
TRBJ1-3 once TRBV29-1 TRBD1 TGCAGCGGCACAGGGGTTGGTGGAAACACCATATATTTT CSGTGVGGNTIYF
TRBJ2-7 few TRBV27 . TGTGCCAGCGGGTTATACGAGCAGTACTTC CASGLYEQYF
TRBJ1-2 . TRBV19 TRBD1 TGTGCCAGTAGTAGACCGGGACAGGGCTATGGCTACACCTTC CASSRPGQGYGYTF
TRBJ1-5 . TRBV27 . TGTGCCAGCAGTCCGAACCCCGGCGGGGTAGGGCAGCCCCAGCATTTT CASSPNPGGVGQPQHF
TRBJ1-2 . TRBV7-2 . TGTGCCAGCAGCTTAGATCTAGCCGGGGCTGGCTACACCTTC CASSLDLAGAGYTF
TRBJ2-7 few TRBV6-1 TRBD2 TGTGCCAGCAGCCGGACTAGCGGGAGAGGTGTGGGGTCCTACGAGCAGTACTTC CASSRTSGRGVGSYEQYF